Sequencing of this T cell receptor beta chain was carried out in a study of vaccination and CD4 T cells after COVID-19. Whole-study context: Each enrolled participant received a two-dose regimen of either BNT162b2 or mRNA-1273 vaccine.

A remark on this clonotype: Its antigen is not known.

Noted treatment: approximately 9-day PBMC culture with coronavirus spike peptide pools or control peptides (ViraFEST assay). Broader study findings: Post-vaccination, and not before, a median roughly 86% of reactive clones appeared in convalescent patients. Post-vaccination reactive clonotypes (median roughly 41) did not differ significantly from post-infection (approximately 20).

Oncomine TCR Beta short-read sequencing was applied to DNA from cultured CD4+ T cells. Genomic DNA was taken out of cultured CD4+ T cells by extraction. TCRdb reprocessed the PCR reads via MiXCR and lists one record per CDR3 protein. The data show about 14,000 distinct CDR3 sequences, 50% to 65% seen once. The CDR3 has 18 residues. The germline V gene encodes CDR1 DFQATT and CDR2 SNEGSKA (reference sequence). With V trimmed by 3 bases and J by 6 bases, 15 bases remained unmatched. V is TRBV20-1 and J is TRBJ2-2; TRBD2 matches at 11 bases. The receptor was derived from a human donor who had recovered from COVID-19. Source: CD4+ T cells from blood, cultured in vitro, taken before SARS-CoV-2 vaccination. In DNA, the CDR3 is TGCAGTGCTAGTCACCCCTTTAGCGGGGGGGCGGTGTCCGGGGAGCTGTTTTTT. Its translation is CSASHPFSGGAVSGELFF.